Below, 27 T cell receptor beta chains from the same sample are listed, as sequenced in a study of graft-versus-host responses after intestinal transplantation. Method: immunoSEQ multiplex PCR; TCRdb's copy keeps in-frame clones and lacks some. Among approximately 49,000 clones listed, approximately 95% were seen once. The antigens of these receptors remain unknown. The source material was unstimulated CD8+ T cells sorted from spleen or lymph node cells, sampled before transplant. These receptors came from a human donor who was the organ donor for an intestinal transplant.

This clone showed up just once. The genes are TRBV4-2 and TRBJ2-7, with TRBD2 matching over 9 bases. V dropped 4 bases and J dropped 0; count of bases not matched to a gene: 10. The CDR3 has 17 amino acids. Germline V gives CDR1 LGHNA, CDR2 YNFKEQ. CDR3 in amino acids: CASSLPKLAGASYEQYF. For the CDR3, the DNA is TGTGCCAGCAGCCTCCCCAAGTTAGCGGGGGCCTCCTACGAGCAGTACTTC.

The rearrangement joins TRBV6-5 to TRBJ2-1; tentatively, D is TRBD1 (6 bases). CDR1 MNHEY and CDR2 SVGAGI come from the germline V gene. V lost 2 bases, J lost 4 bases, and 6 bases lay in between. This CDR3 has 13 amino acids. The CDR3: CASSYGTYNEQFF. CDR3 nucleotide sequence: TGTGCCAGCAGTTACGGGACATACAATGAGCAGTTCTTC.

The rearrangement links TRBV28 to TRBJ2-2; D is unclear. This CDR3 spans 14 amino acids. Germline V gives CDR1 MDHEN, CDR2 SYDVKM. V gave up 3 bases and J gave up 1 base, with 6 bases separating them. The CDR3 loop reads CASSFTVNTGELFF. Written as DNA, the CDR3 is TGTGCCAGCAGTTTCACAGTGAACACCGGGGAGCTGTTTTTT. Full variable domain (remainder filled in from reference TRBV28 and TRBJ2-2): DVKVTQSSRYLVKRTGEKVFLECVQDMDHENMFWYRQDPGLGLRLIYFSYDVKMKEKGDIPEGYSVSREKKERFSLILESASTNQTSMYLCASSFTVNTGELFFGEGSRLTVL.

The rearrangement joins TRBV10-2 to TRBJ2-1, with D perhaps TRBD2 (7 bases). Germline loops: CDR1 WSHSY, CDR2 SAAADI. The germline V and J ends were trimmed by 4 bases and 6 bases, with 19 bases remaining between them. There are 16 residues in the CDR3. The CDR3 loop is CASSGFGGGVGNEQFF. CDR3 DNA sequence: TGCGCCAGCAGTGGCTTCGGCGGGGGCGTCGGCAATGAGCAGTTCTTC.

The CDR3 region is CASSLGQLYQETQYF. Here the CDR3 DNA reads TGCGCCAGCAGCTTGGGGCAATTGTACCAAGAGACCCAGTACTTC. V is TRBV5-1 and J is TRBJ2-5, with D hard to call. Looked up from germline, CDR1 is SGHRS and CDR2 is YFSETQ. V was shortened by 0 bases and J by 0 bases, with 9 bases between the two germline ends. The CDR3 runs to 15 residues.

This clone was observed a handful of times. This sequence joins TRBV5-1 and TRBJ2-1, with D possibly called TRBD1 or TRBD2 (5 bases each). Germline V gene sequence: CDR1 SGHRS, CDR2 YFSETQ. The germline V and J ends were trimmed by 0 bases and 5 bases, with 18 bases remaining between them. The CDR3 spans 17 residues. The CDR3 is CASSLGGLWRLHNEQFF. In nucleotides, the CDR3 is TGCGCCAGCAGCTTGGGGGGGTTATGGCGGTTACACAATGAGCAGTTCTTC.

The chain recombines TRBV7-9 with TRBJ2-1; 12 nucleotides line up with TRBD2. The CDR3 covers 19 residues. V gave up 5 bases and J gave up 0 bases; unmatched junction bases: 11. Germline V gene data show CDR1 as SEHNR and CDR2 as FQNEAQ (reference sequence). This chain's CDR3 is CASSPRTSGVISSYNEQFF. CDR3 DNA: TGTGCCAGCAGCCCCCGGACTAGCGGGGTTATAAGCTCCTACAATGAGCAGTTCTTC.

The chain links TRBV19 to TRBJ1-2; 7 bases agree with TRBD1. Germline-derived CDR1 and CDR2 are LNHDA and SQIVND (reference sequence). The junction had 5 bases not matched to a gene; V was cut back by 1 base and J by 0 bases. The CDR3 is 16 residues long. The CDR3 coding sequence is TGTGCCAGTAGTATAGCCCGGGACAGAGCTAACTATGGCTACACCTTC. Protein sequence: CASSIARDRANYGYTF.

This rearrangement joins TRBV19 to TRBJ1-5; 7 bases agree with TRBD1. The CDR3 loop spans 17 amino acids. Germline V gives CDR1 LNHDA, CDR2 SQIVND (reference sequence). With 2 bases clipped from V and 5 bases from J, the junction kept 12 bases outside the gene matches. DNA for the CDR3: TGTGCCAGTAGTATAATTTTTTGGGACAGAGGGTATCAGCCCCAGCATTTT. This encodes CASSIIFWDRGYQPQHF.

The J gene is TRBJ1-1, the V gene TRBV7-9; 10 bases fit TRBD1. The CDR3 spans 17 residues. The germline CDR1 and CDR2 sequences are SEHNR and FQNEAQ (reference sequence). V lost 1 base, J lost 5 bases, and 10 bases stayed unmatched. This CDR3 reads CASSLGGTGAVGTEAFF. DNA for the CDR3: TGTGCCAGCAGCTTAGGTGGGACAGGGGCCGTTGGAACTGAAGCTTTCTTT.

The CDR3 nucleotides read TGTGCCAGCAGTTTACGACAGGGAGGAGAAAAACTGTTTTTT. Translated, it gives CASSLRQGGEKLFF. This chain joins TRBV28 and TRBJ1-4, with 7 bases aligning to TRBD1. V lost 2 bases to trimming and J lost 8 bases; unmatched junction nucleotides: 5. Germline V lookup: CDR1 MDHEN, CDR2 SYDVKM. The CDR3 is made up of 14 amino acids.

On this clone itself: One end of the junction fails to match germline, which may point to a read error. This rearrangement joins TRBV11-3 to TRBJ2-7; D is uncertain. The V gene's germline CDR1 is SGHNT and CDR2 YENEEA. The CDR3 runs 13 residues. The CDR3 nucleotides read TGTGCCAGCAGCTTAGCCTCAGCCTACGGGCAGTACTTC. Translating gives CASSLASAYGQYF.

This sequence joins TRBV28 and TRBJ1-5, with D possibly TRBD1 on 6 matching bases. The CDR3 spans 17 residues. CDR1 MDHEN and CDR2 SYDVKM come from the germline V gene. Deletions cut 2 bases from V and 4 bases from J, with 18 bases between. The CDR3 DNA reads TGTGCCAGCAGTTTAGGACTGGGACAATTAAGAAATCAGCCCCAGCATTTT. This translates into CASSLGLGQLRNQPQHF.

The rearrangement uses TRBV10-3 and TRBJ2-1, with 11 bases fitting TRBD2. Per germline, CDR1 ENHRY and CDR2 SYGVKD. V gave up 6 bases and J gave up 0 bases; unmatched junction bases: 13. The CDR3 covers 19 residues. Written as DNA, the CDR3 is TGTGCCATCAGCGCAGGACTAGCGGGCGTACAGAGCTCCTACAATGAGCAGTTCTTC. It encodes CAISAGLAGVQSSYNEQFF.

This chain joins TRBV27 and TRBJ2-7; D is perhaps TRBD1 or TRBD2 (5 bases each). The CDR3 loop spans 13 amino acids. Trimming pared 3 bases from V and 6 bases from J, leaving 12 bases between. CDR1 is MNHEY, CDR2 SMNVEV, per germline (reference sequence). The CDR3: CASSFSVRGEQYF. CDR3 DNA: TGTGCCAGCAGTTTCTCCGTGAGGGGCGAGCAGTACTTC.

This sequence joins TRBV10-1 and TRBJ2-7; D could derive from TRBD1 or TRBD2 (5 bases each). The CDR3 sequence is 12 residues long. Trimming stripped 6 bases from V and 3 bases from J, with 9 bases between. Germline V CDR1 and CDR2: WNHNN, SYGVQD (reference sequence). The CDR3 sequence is CASRGGGYEQYF. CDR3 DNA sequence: TGCGCCAGCAGGGGTGGGGGCTACGAGCAGTACTTC.

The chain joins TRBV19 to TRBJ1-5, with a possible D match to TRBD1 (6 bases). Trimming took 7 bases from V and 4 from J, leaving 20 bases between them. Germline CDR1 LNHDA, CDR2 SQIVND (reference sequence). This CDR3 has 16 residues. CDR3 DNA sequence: TGTGCCAGTACCCTAGACCCCCGGGACACTAATCAGCCCCAGCATTTT. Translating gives CASTLDPRDTNQPQHF.

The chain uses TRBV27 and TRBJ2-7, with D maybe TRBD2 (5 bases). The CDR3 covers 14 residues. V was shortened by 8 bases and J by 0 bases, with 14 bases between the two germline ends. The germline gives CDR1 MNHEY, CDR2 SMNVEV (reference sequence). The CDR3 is CASGAGLYSYEQYF. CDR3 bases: TGTGCCAGCGGAGCCGGACTCTACTCCTACGAGCAGTACTTC.

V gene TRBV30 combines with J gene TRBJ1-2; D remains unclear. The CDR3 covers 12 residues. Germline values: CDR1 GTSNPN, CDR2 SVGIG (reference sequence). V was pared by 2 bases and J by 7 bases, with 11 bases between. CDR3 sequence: CAWSSTSVGYTF. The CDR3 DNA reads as TGTGCCTGGAGTTCGACTTCGGTTGGCTACACCTTC.

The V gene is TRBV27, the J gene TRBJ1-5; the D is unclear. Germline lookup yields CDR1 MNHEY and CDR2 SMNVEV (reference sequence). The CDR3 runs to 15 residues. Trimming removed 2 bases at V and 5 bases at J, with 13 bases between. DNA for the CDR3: TGTGCCAGCAGTTTAGGGTGGGGAAGGGATCAGCCCCAGCATTTT. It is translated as CASSLGWGRDQPQHF.

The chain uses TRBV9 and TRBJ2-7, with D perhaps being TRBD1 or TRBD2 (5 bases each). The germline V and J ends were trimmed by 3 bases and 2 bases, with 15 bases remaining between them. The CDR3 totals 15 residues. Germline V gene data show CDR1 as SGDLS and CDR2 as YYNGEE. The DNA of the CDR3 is TGTGCCAGCAGCGCAAACCGGGACGGACCCTACGAGCAGTACTTC. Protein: CASSANRDGPYEQYF.

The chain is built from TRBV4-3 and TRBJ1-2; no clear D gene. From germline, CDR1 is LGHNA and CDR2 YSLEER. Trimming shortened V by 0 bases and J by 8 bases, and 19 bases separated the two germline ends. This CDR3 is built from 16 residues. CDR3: CASSQDWEDRPFGYTF. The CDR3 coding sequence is TGCGCCAGCAGCCAAGATTGGGAGGACCGGCCGTTCGGCTACACCTTC.

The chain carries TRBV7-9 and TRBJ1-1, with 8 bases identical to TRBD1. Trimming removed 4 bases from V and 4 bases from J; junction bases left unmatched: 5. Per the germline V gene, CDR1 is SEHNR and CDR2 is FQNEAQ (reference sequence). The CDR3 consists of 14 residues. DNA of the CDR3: TGTGCCAGCAGCTCGACAGGGGCCACCACTGAAGCTTTCTTT. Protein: CASSSTGATTEAFF.

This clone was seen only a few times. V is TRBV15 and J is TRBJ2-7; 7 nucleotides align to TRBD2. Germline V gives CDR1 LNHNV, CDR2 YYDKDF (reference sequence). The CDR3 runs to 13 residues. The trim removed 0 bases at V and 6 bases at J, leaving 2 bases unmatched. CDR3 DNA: TGTGCCACCAGCAGAGATCGGACTAGCGAGCAGTACTTC. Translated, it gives CATSRDRTSEQYF.

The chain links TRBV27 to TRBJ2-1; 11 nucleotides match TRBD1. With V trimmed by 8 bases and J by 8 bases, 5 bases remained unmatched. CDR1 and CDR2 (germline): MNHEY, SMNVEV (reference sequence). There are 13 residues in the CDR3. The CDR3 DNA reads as TGTGCCAGCGGGACAGGGGGTTTTGATGAGCAGTTCTTC. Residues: CASGTGGFDEQFF.

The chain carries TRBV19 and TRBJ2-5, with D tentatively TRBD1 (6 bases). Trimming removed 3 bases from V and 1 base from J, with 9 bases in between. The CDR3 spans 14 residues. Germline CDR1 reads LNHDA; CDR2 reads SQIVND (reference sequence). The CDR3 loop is CASSMGDTQETQYF. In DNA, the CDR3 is TGTGCCAGTAGTATGGGGGACACCCAAGAGACCCAGTACTTC.

CDR3 loop: CASSPGQGETQYF. In DNA form, the CDR3 reads TGTGCCAGCTCACCCGGACAGGGGGAGACCCAGTACTTC. This chain joins TRBV18 and TRBJ2-5; the match to TRBD1 covers 9 bases. The CDR3 is 13 amino acids. CDR1 and CDR2 (germline): KGHSH, LQKENI. The V gene end was trimmed by 3 bases and the J gene end by 5 bases; junction bases not matched to a gene: 1.